Each of the 24 T cell receptor beta chains below was sequenced from the same sample in a study of STAT5B mutations in CD4+ large granular lymphocyte leukemia. Clones were sequenced by immunoSEQ multiplex PCR, and TCRdb holds only the in-frame ones, with some missing. The sample includes fewer than 40,000 clones, about 71% of them seen just once. The sample was CD4+ T cells from blood buffy coats. These receptors were collected from a human donor in good health.

This chain joins TRBV7-2 and TRBJ2-7; D is possibly TRBD1 (5 bases). V was trimmed by 6 bases and J by 3 bases, leaving 15 bases between them. The CDR3 contains 14 residues. Per germline, CDR1 SGHTA and CDR2 FQGNSA. The chain's CDR3 is CASSLGQNYYEQYF. Here the CDR3 DNA reads TGTGCCAGCAGTTTGGGGCAGAATTACTACGAGCAGTACTTC.

The J gene is TRBJ2-1, the V gene TRBV18; 12 bases match TRBD2. The V segment lost 3 bases and the J segment 0 bases; nucleotides outside the gene matches: 9. This CDR3 spans 19 amino acids. Germline V gives CDR1 KGHSH, CDR2 LQKENI. The CDR3 spells CASSPSSGGAPSSYNEQFF. The CDR3 coding sequence is TGTGCCAGCTCACCGTCTAGCGGGGGGGCCCCGAGCTCCTACAATGAGCAGTTCTTC.

As concerns this clone: One junction end does not reproduce the germline sequence, and a read error may be involved. The V call is TRBV7-7, the J call TRBJ1-3, with TRBD1 as a possible D gene (5 bases). CDR1 and CDR2 from the germline V gene are SSHAT and FNYEAQ (reference sequence). The length of the CDR3 is 14 residues. CDR3 nucleotide sequence: TGTGCTAGCAGCACCGGGACGGAAGGAAACACCATATATTTT. Its translation is CASSTGTEGNTIYF.

CDR3 nucleotides: TGCAGCGTGCGACAGGGGCCCGATACGCAGTATTTT. This codes for CSVRQGPDTQYF. V gene TRBV29-1 combines with J gene TRBJ2-3; 8 nucleotides line up with TRBD1. The CDR3 sequence is 12 residues long. Trimming cost V 6 bases and J 6 bases; bases outside gene matches: 5. CDR1 is SQVTM and CDR2 is ANQGSEA in the germline V gene.

The chain recombines TRBV5-1 with TRBJ2-7; D is uncertain. Germline CDR1 and CDR2: SGHRS and YFSETQ. CDR3 length: 14 amino acids. Trimming stripped 3 bases from V and 3 bases from J, with 13 bases between. The CDR3, as DNA: TGCGCCAGCAGCTGGGGTAATGATGGCTACGAGCAGTACTTC. Protein: CASSWGNDGYEQYF.

The J gene is TRBJ2-5, the V gene TRBV2; tentatively, D is TRBD2 (5 bases). The germline CDR1 and CDR2 sequences are SNHLY and FYNNEI. This CDR3 has 13 amino acids. Between the trimmed V and J ends, which lost 7 bases and 4 bases, there was a span of 13 bases. The CDR3 sequence is CASKRVSLETQYF. CDR3 DNA sequence: TGTGCCAGCAAGAGGGTATCTCTAGAGACCCAGTACTTC.

CDR3 nucleotides: TGTGCCAGCAGTGAGGACATTCTTTACAATGAGCAGTTCTTC. As protein: CASSEDILYNEQFF. The chain couples TRBV25-1 to TRBJ2-1, with a possible D match to TRBD1 (5 bases). Germline values: CDR1 MGHDK, CDR2 SYGVNS. V shed 3 bases and J shed 4 bases, with 10 bases lying between them. The CDR3 loop spans 14 amino acids.

The chain couples TRBV9 to TRBJ2-7; TRBD2 matches at 9 bases. Per the germline V gene, CDR1 is SGDLS and CDR2 is YYNGEE. The CDR3 is 16 amino acids. V shed 0 bases and J 2 bases; nucleotides not matched to a gene: 6. In DNA form, the CDR3 reads TGTGCCAGCAGCGTAGGGTCCCTAGCGGGGACCTACGAGCAGTACTTC. Translating gives CASSVGSLAGTYEQYF.

The gene calls are TRBV2 and TRBJ1-2; D is undetermined. Germline V gene lookup returns CDR1 SNHLY and CDR2 FYNNEI. CDR3 length: 11 amino acids. The V and J ends lost 3 bases and 8 bases respectively, with 7 bases between them. Here the CDR3 DNA reads TGTGCCAGCAGTGAGCGTTGGGGCTACACCTTC. Residues: CASSERWGYTF.

The chain employs TRBV19 and TRBJ1-2, with no clear D. The CDR3 is 12 amino acids. Per the germline V gene, CDR1 is LNHDA and CDR2 is SQIVND (reference sequence). The V end lost 4 bases, the J end lost 5 bases, and 8 bases lay between the germline ends. The CDR3 DNA follows: TGTGCCAGTAGTACCCCGGGGTATGGCTACACCTTC. Translation: CASSTPGYGYTF.

The chain employs TRBV5-1 and TRBJ2-1; TRBD2 matches at 7 bases. From germline, CDR1 is SGHRS and CDR2 YFSETQ. V shed 7 bases, J shed 7 bases, and the junction held 8 bases outside the gene matches. This CDR3 has 13 amino acids. CDR3 region: CASGGWGGNEQFF. The CDR3 bases are TGCGCCAGCGGAGGTTGGGGGGGTAATGAGCAGTTCTTC.

V is TRBV5-6 and J is TRBJ2-4; TRBD2 agrees at 10 bases. After removal of 5 bases from V and 5 bases from J, the junction contained 16 bases not matched to a gene. The CDR3 covers 18 residues. Germline CDR1 is SGHDT and CDR2 is YYEEEE. CDR3 residues: CASSSPGLAGDQENIQYF. The CDR3 DNA is TGTGCCAGCAGTTCTCCCGGGCTAGCGGGGGATCAGGAAAACATTCAGTACTTC.

The rearrangement uses TRBV27 and TRBJ1-2; 7 nucleotides line up with TRBD1. The CDR3 consists of 14 residues. The germline CDR1 and CDR2 sequences are MNHEY and SMNVEV (reference sequence). Germline trimming cut 8 bases from V and 9 bases from J; bases unmatched to any gene: 15. The DNA for the CDR3 is TGTGCCAGCGGCTCGGGGACAGATCACTCTCGCTACACCTTC. This translates into CASGSGTDHSRYTF.

The V call is TRBV30, the J call TRBJ2-2, with 7 bases matching TRBD2. This CDR3 contains 15 residues. J was trimmed by 5 bases and V by 0 bases; bases with no gene match: 6. CDR1 and CDR2 (germline): GTSNPN, SVGIG (reference sequence). The CDR3 sequence is CAWSVRGGGTGELFF. The DNA for the CDR3 is TGTGCCTGGAGTGTACGCGGGGGAGGGACCGGGGAGCTGTTTTTT. The full variable domain, with the rest looked up from reference TRBV30 and TRBJ2-2, is SQTIHQWPATLVQPVGSPLSLECTVEGTSNPNLYWYRQAAGRGLQLLFYSVGIGQISSEVPQNLSASRPQDRQFILSSKKLLLSDSGFYLCAWSVRGGGTGELFFGEGSRLTVL.

The V call is TRBV5-6, the J call TRBJ2-5; 7 nucleotides align to TRBD1. This CDR3 is 15 amino acids long. V shed 5 bases, J shed 4 bases, and the junction held 11 bases outside the gene matches. The V gene's germline CDR1 is SGHDT and CDR2 YYEEEE. The chain's CDR3 is CASRGTGTALETQYF. CDR3 DNA: TGTGCCAGCAGGGGAACCGGGACAGCACTAGAGACCCAGTACTTC.

The chain links TRBV5-4 to TRBJ2-5, with 8 bases fitting TRBD1. The closer fit of TRBJ2-7 to the DNA end suggests the J call may be wrong. This CDR3 is 15 amino acids long. Germline V gene lookup returns CDR1 SGHNT and CDR2 YYREEE (reference sequence). The CDR3 DNA reads TGTGCCAGCAGCAGGACAGGGCCGAACTCCTACGAGCAGTACTTC. As protein: CASSRTGPNSYEQYF.

The V and J genes are TRBV7-9 and TRBJ1-1, with a weak D call TRBD1 (5 bases). Germline V gene data show CDR1 as SEHNR and CDR2 as FQNEAQ (reference sequence). Deletions cut 0 bases from V and 0 bases from J, with 17 bases between. The CDR3 has 18 residues. In nucleotides, the CDR3 is TGTGCCAGCAGCTTAGCCCCGATAGGTAAGGGGATGAACACTGAAGCTTTCTTT. It codes for CASSLAPIGKGMNTEAFF.

This chain joins TRBV9 and TRBJ1-2; D might be TRBD1 (5 bases). This CDR3 comprises 15 residues. Looked up from germline, CDR1 is SGDLS and CDR2 is YYNGEE. Trimming pared 3 bases from V and 2 bases from J, leaving 14 bases between. The CDR3 protein is CASSDRRGSNYGYTF. In nucleotides, the CDR3 is TGTGCCAGCAGCGACCGTAGGGGCTCGAACTATGGCTACACCTTC.

The chain couples TRBV28 to TRBJ2-7; weak D call: TRBD1 (6 bases). Germline-derived CDR1 and CDR2 are MDHEN and SYDVKM. Trimming took 7 bases from V and 3 from J, leaving 16 bases between them. The CDR3 has 14 amino acids. CDR3 sequence: CASTQQGLSYEQYF. CDR3 DNA: TGTGCCAGCACCCAACAGGGTCTGAGCTACGAGCAGTACTTC.

The chain uses TRBV4-2 and TRBJ1-3; unclear D gene. V was cut by 0 bases and J by 0 bases, with 9 bases left in between. Germline V gene lookup returns CDR1 LGHNA and CDR2 YNFKEQ. The CDR3 covers 16 residues. CDR3 DNA: TGTGCCAGCAGCCAAGATGCGACACTCTCTGGAAACACCATATATTTT. This gives the protein CASSQDATLSGNTIYF.

CDR3 DNA sequence: TGTGCCAGTAGAAGTCCGGGTGGCAGTGGTTACGGCTACACCTTC. Amino acid sequence: CASRSPGGSGYGYTF. This chain joins TRBV19 and TRBJ1-2; D is undetermined. The CDR3 is made up of 15 amino acids. V shed 6 bases and J shed 8 bases, with 22 bases lying between them. Germline V gene lookup returns CDR1 LNHDA and CDR2 SQIVND (reference sequence).

The V gene is TRBV27, the J gene TRBJ1-5; possibly TRBD1 for D (6 bases). Trimming left V 3 bases short and J 0 bases short, with 9 bases between. The CDR3 is made up of 15 amino acids. The V gene's germline CDR1 is MNHEY and CDR2 SMNVEV (reference sequence). The CDR3 protein is CASSFGGYSNQPQHF. CDR3 nucleotides: TGTGCCAGCAGTTTCGGGGGCTATAGCAATCAGCCCCAGCATTTT.

The chain joins TRBV19 to TRBJ2-7; 8 bases agree with TRBD2. Trimming at V came to 2 bases and at J to 3 bases, leaving 9 bases not matched to a gene. The CDR3 loop spans 16 amino acids. CDR1 and CDR2 (germline): LNHDA, SQIVND (reference sequence). The CDR3 sequence is CASSINQAGGFYEQYF. The CDR3 bases are TGTGCCAGTAGTATAAATCAGGCGGGGGGTTTCTACGAGCAGTACTTC.

The chain joins TRBV28 to TRBJ2-1; 9 bases fit TRBD2. The CDR3 extends over 17 amino acids. V dropped 5 bases and J dropped 7; count of bases not matched to a gene: 15. CDR1 and CDR2 (germline): MDHEN, SYDVKM. The CDR3 here is CASSTVAGDPLGNEQFF. The CDR3 bases are TGTGCCAGCAGTACCGTAGCGGGGGACCCCCTAGGGAATGAGCAGTTCTTC.